This TCR beta chain is drawn from a study of blood T cell repertoires in COVID-19. The overall study: Acute and convalescent COVID-19 samples came from the United States, Italy and Spain.

The germline V and J ends were trimmed by 2 bases and 1 base, with 6 bases remaining between them. Germline V gene data show CDR1 as SGHNT and CDR2 as YYREEE (reference sequence). CDR3 length: 13 residues. The protocol was immunoSEQ multiplex PCR, while the TCRdb copy is restricted to in-frame clones and leaves out a portion. The table lists roughly 260,000 clones, 82% of them singletons. Sequencing was done on a sample of peripheral blood. This TCR was recovered from a woman between 18 and 29 years old with acute or convalescent COVID-19. V gene TRBV5-4 combines with J gene TRBJ1-1; no firm D call. The CDR3 spells CASSFHRNTEAFF. In DNA form, the CDR3 reads TGTGCCAGCAGCTTCCATAGGAACACTGAAGCTTTCTTT. Drawing the rest from reference TRBV5-4 and TRBJ1-1, the complete variable domain is ETGVTQSPTHLIKTRGQQVTLRCSSQSGHNTVSWYQQALGQGPQFIFQYYREEENGRGNFPPRFSGLQFPNYSSELNVNALELDDSALYLCASSFHRNTEAFFGQGTRLTVV.